Below, 5 T cell receptor beta chains from the same sample are listed, as sequenced in a study of shared clonotypes between healthy human individuals. The repertoire was sequenced with immunoSEQ multiplex PCR; TCRdb's copy has only in-frame clones and lacks some. The sample consists of hundreds of thousands of clones, around 74% of them appearing once. Sequencing was carried out using memory CD4+ T cells sorted from blood. Documented subset: CD45RA-negative fraction. These TCRs come from a woman aged 25 to 39 in good health.

This chain uses TRBV6-5 with TRBJ2-2; no definite D call. V was cut by 5 bases and J by 3 bases, with 10 bases left in between. Germline CDR1 reads MNHEY; CDR2 reads SVGAGI. This CDR3 region has 14 residues. CDR3 sequence (DNA): TGTGCCAGCAGTCCTATGGGATACACCGGGGAGCTGTTTTTT. It encodes CASSPMGYTGELFF.

The chain is built from TRBV6-1 and TRBJ1-2, with no clear D. Trimming took off 6 bases at V and 5 bases at J, with 10 bases between the two ends. This CDR3 contains 12 residues. Germline V lookup: CDR1 MNHNS, CDR2 SASEGT. The CDR3 coding sequence is TGTGCCAGCAGCGGCTATTCTTATGGCTACACCTTC. It is translated as CASSGYSYGYTF.

In nucleotides, the CDR3 is TGTGCCAGCAGCTTAGCGGGGGGCGGTGAAAAACTGTTTTTT. This sequence encodes CASSLAGGGEKLFF. The chain links TRBV7-9 to TRBJ1-4, with D maybe TRBD1 (6 bases). Trimming took 0 bases from V and 7 from J, leaving 9 bases between them. The CDR3 has 14 amino acids. In germline, CDR1 is SEHNR, CDR2 FQNEAQ (reference sequence). The entire variable domain, with the rest obtained from reference TRBV7-9 and TRBJ1-4, is as follows: DTGVSQNPRHKITKRGQNVTFRCDPISEHNRLYWYRQTLGQGPEFLTYFQNEAQLEKSRLLSDRFSAERPKGSFSTLEIQRTEQGDSAMYLCASSLAGGGEKLFFGSGTQLSVL.

This chain's CDR3 is CASSIQSNIRSTDTQYF. Here the CDR3 DNA reads TGTGCCAGTAGTATCCAATCCAATATCCGTTCCACAGATACGCAGTATTTT. This chain uses TRBV19 with TRBJ2-3; D gene uncertain. In germline, CDR1 is LNHDA, CDR2 SQIVND (reference sequence). V lost 3 bases, J lost 2 bases, and 18 bases lay in between. CDR3 length equals 17 residues. The complete variable domain, with remaining parts taken from reference TRBV19 and TRBJ2-3, reads DGGITQSPKYLFRKEGQNVTLSCEQNLNHDAMYWYRQDPGQGLRLIYYSQIVNDFQKGDIAEGYSVSREKKESFPLTVTSAQKNPTAFYLCASSIQSNIRSTDTQYFGPGTRLTVL.

This clone appeared a few times. The chain combines TRBV5-8 with TRBJ1-5, with 8 positions matching TRBD1. V lost 4 bases to trimming and J lost 4 bases; unmatched junction nucleotides: 10. Germline assignment: CDR1 SGHTS and CDR2 YDEGEE. The CDR3 sequence is 16 residues long. The CDR3 DNA is TGTGCCAGCAGCCACGGACAGGGAATGGCTAATCAGCCCCAGCATTTT. Its translation: CASSHGQGMANQPQHF.